The 15 T cell receptor beta chains below come from one sample, sequenced in a study of control samples from healthy donors and cancer patients. Sequencing was performed with immunoSEQ multiplex PCR; in TCRdb, only in-frame clones are kept and a portion is missing. This sample carries 88,000 or so clones, just under 95% of them seen once, and the ten largest clones take around 4.5%. Sample: blood. The source of these receptors is a woman aged 18-29 years in good health.

The J gene is TRBJ2-5, the V gene TRBV7-8; tentative D call: TRBD2 (5 bases). Germline V gene sequence: CDR1 SGHVS, CDR2 FQNEAQ. CDR3 length: 14 residues. Between the trimmed V and J ends, which lost 6 bases and 4 bases, there was a span of 15 bases. The CDR3 sequence is CASSHPGRGETQYF. CDR3 bases: TGTGCCAGCAGTCACCCGGGGAGAGGAGAGACCCAGTACTTC.

This clone has just a few counts. The chain has TRBV15 and TRBJ1-3; D is undetermined. The CDR3 loop spans 14 amino acids. Germline V gives CDR1 LNHNV, CDR2 YYDKDF (reference sequence). V was trimmed by 1 base and J by 4 bases, leaving 8 bases between them. The CDR3 sequence: CATSRGRGGNTIYF. Here the CDR3 DNA reads TGTGCCACCAGCAGAGGTCGGGGAGGAAACACCATATATTTT.

The rearrangement uses TRBV6-6 and TRBJ1-4; 7 nucleotides match TRBD1. In germline, CDR1 is MNHNY, CDR2 SVGAGI (reference sequence). V dropped 11 bases and J dropped 12; count of bases not matched to a gene: 9. This CDR3 region has 11 residues. CDR3 sequence: CALRSGQELFF. In DNA form, the CDR3 reads TGTGCCCTCCGATCCGGACAGGAACTGTTTTTT.

The V call is TRBV5-8, the J call TRBJ1-1; possible D gene TRBD1, 6 bases. The V and J ends lost 2 bases and 4 bases respectively, with 15 bases between them. CDR3 length equals 15 residues. Germline V gene sequence: CDR1 SGHTS, CDR2 YDEGEE. This CDR3 reads CASSFTGRGGTEAFF. In nucleotides, the CDR3 is TGTGCCAGCAGCTTTACTGGTAGGGGGGGCACTGAAGCTTTCTTT. Combining the CDR3 with reference TRBV5-8 and TRBJ1-1 gives the whole variable domain EAGVTQSPTHLIKTRGQQATLRCSPISGHTSVYWYQQALGLGLQFLLWYDEGEERNRGNFPPRFSGRQFPNYSSELNVNALELEDSALYLCASSFTGRGGTEAFFGQGTRLTVV.

The V and J genes are TRBV5-1 and TRBJ2-7, with unresolved D. Germline V lookup: CDR1 SGHRS, CDR2 YFSETQ. Deletions cut 0 bases from V and 1 base from J, with 8 bases between. The CDR3 contains 14 residues. CDR3 sequence (DNA): TGCGCCAGCAGCTTGGGGGCCAGGTCCTACGAGCAGTACTTC. Protein sequence: CASSLGARSYEQYF.

The chain employs TRBV28 and TRBJ1-2, with a tentative D call TRBD1 (5 bases). CDR3 size: 14 residues. Germline V gene sequence: CDR1 MDHEN, CDR2 SYDVKM. The V gene lost 3 bases and the J gene lost 2 bases, with 10 bases spanning the gap. The CDR3 protein is CASSFLQGNYGYTF. The CDR3 DNA reads as TGTGCCAGCAGTTTTCTCCAGGGCAACTATGGCTACACCTTC.

This chain uses TRBV5-8 with TRBJ2-3; D uncertain. This CDR3 is 14 amino acids long. Germline CDR1 SGHTS, CDR2 YDEGEE. Trimming removed 0 bases from V and 3 bases from J, with 8 bases in between. CDR3 sequence (DNA): TGTGCCAGCAGCTTGGCCCCTCGAACAGATACGCAGTATTTT. Translated: CASSLAPRTDTQYF.

This clone appeared once. The chain recombines TRBV19 with TRBJ2-5, with D possibly being TRBD2 (6 bases). The CDR3 is made up of 16 amino acids. The germline V and J ends were trimmed by 5 bases and 5 bases, with 21 bases remaining between them. Germline CDR1 and CDR2: LNHDA and SQIVND (reference sequence). The CDR3 protein is CASSARLVGLSETQYF. In DNA form, the CDR3 reads TGTGCCAGTAGTGCTCGACTAGTAGGGCTTTCGGAGACCCAGTACTTC.

The V and J genes are TRBV6-6 and TRBJ2-5; TRBD1 is a possible D gene (5 bases). Per the germline V gene, CDR1 is MNHNY and CDR2 is SVGAGI (reference sequence). V lost 5 bases and J lost 0, with 10 bases in between. The CDR3 is made up of 14 amino acids. The CDR3 DNA reads as TGTGCCAGCAGTCCGCAGGGCAACCAAGAGACCCAGTACTTC. It specifies CASSPQGNQETQYF.

This chain uses TRBV5-1 with TRBJ1-1; no clear D gene. This CDR3 has 13 amino acids. Trimming removed 5 bases from V and 1 base from J, with 9 bases in between. CDR1 SGHRS and CDR2 YFSETQ come from the germline V gene. CDR3 in DNA: TGCGCCAGCAGAGCCGCAGGGAACACTGAAGCTTTCTTT. It encodes CASRAAGNTEAFF.

CDR3 DNA: TGTGCCAGCAGCCCTGTTGGCGACACCATATATTTT. Its translation: CASSPVGDTIYF. V usage is TRBV6-2 or TRBV6-3 and J usage is TRBJ1-3; D remains unclear. The CDR3 runs 12 residues. Between the trimmed V and J ends, which lost 6 bases and 8 bases, there was a span of 11 bases. CDR1 MNHEY and CDR2 SVGEGT come from the germline V gene.

This chain links TRBV7-9 with TRBJ1-4; D remains ambiguous. The ends were cut back, 7 bases at V and 3 bases at J, with 9 bases in the middle. The CDR3 is 13 amino acids. Germline CDR1 reads SEHNR; CDR2 reads FQNEAQ (reference sequence). CDR3 amino acids: CASTRPSNEKLFF. The CDR3 region has the DNA TGTGCCAGCACCAGGCCGTCTAATGAAAAACTGTTTTTT.

This clone was seen a single time. The V gene is TRBV11-3, the J gene TRBJ2-1; D uncertain. Trimming stripped 0 bases from V and 5 bases from J, with 11 bases between. Per the germline V gene, CDR1 is SGHNT and CDR2 is YENEEA. The CDR3 contains 15 residues. CDR3 residues: CASSLDPLGNNEQFF. For the CDR3, the DNA is TGTGCCAGCAGCTTAGATCCCTTGGGTAACAATGAGCAGTTCTTC.

CDR3 coding DNA: TGTGCCAGCAGCTTAAGTCAGGTTGAGACCCAGTACTTC. This encodes CASSLSQVETQYF. The chain is built from TRBV7-3 and TRBJ2-5, with D unresolved. Germline CDR1 and CDR2: SGHTA and FQGTGA. CDR3 length: 13 amino acids. The ends were cut back, 1 base at V and 5 bases at J, with 8 bases in the middle.

The rearrangement links TRBV28 to TRBJ2-1, with 8 nucleotides matching TRBD1. The germline gives CDR1 MDHEN, CDR2 SYDVKM. With V trimmed by 4 bases and J by 0 bases, 2 bases remained unmatched. This CDR3 is 15 amino acids long. CDR3 nucleotides: TGTGCCAGCAGTTATGACAGGGGCTCCTACAATGAGCAGTTCTTC. Translation: CASSYDRGSYNEQFF. The entire variable domain, with the rest obtained from reference TRBV28 and TRBJ2-1, is as follows: DVKVTQSSRYLVKRTGEKVFLECVQDMDHENMFWYRQDPGLGLRLIYFSYDVKMKEKGDIPEGYSVSREKKERFSLILESASTNQTSMYLCASSYDRGSYNEQFFGPGTRLTVL.